Presented here are 2 T cell receptor beta chains from one specimen sequenced in a study of human T cells and chemical hapten exposure. This sample's time point: patch test 3, about 24 weeks after DPC sensitization. The treatment: therapeutic diphenylcyclopropenone sensitization with weekly scalp DPC. TCRdb re-analysed the RACE reads in MiXCR, keeping a single row per CDR3 protein. This sample has roughly 100,000 distinct CDR3 sequences, with 30% to 35% found just once. The input for sequencing was whole blood, taken in connection with sensitization to the hapten diphenylcyclopropenone (DPC). Source of these receptors: a man aged 35 to 55 with alopecia areata. Some clones in this sample may be carry-over from other donors' samples.

The rearrangement links TRBV29-1 to TRBJ2-5; TRBD2 matches at 15 bases. The germline V gene encodes CDR1 SQVTM and CDR2 ANQGSEA. After removal of 6 bases from V and 5 bases from J, the junction contained 7 bases not matched to a gene. This CDR3 has 15 amino acids. The CDR3 protein is CSVRGLAGGMETQYF. CDR3 sequence (DNA): TGCAGCGTCAGAGGACTAGCGGGAGGGATGGAGACCCAGTACTTC.

For this clonotype: A junction end diverges from the germline sequence, so it may reflect a read error. This chain connects TRBV6-2 or TRBV6-3 to TRBJ1-4, with D perhaps TRBD1 (5 bases). From germline, CDR1 is MNHEY and CDR2 SVGEGT. There are 12 residues in the CDR3. As DNA, the CDR3 is TGTGCCAGCAGTTACCCGGACCGAATAGGGGTTTTT. This translates into CASSYPDRIGVF.